Presented here are 8 T cell receptor beta chains from one specimen sequenced in a study of blood T cell repertoires in COVID-19 (dated by TCRdb to the early 2020s). Library preparation employed the immunoSEQ multiplex PCR assay. The immuneACCESS repertoire file appears here via TCRdb, limited to in-frame rearrangements. These files lack a portion of the clones; in checked studies, under half of the deficit traces to unresolved V genes, and the cause of the others is not known. The sample table holds around 200,000 clones, of which about four fifths were seen once. The leading ten clones occupy around 7% of the sample. The material sequenced was peripheral blood. These receptors all come from a human donor in a cohort sampled during active COVID-19.

This chain connects TRBV4-2 to TRBJ1-1; 8 bases fit TRBD1. From germline, CDR1 is LGHNA and CDR2 YNFKEQ. Trimming cost V 6 bases and J 0 bases; bases outside gene matches: 6. The CDR3 spans 15 residues. CDR3 coding DNA: TGTGCCAGCAGACCGACAGGGGCCATGAACACTGAAGCTTTCTTT. The encoded protein is CASRPTGAMNTEAFF.

The rearrangement joins TRBV2 to TRBJ2-7, with D hard to call. Per germline, CDR1 SNHLY and CDR2 FYNNEI. The CDR3 consists of 14 residues. V lost 0 bases and J lost 3, with 9 bases in between. For the CDR3, the DNA is TGTGCCAGCAGTGAAGCAAGAATCAGCTACGAGCAGTACTTC. As protein: CASSEARISYEQYF.

The chain carries TRBV6-5 and TRBJ2-1; D may be TRBD2 (6 bases). The CDR3 runs 16 residues. Germline loops: CDR1 MNHEY, CDR2 SVGAGI. Trimming removed 0 bases at V and 6 bases at J, with 15 bases between. Here the CDR3 DNA reads TGTGCCAGCAGTTACTCTTCGGGGGAAGCTATCAATGAGCAGTTCTTC. Encoded protein: CASSYSSGEAINEQFF.

V usage is TRBV3-1 (or the pseudogene TRBV3-2) and J usage is TRBJ1-4, with D perhaps matching TRBD1 (5 bases). V was clipped by 0 bases and J by 7 bases, with 9 bases between them. Germline CDR1 and CDR2: LGHDT and YNNKEL (reference sequence). The CDR3 covers 14 residues. DNA of the CDR3: TGTGCCAGCAGCCAAGACAGGGAGGGTGAAAAACTGTTTTTT. Protein sequence: CASSQDREGEKLFF.

This chain connects TRBV12-5 to TRBJ1-5; TRBD1 aligns across 9 bases. CDR3 size: 15 residues. V dropped 1 base and J dropped 6; count of bases not matched to a gene: 4. Germline V lookup: CDR1 LGHNT, CDR2 FRNRAP. CDR3 loop: CASGLEGQGIQPQHF. DNA of the CDR3: TGTGCTAGTGGTTTGGAGGGACAGGGTATTCAGCCCCAGCATTTT.

The chain uses TRBV3-1 (or the pseudogene TRBV3-2) and TRBJ2-5; a weak D match, TRBD2 (7 bases). V dropped 5 bases and J dropped 5 bases, with 18 bases sitting between them. The CDR3 length is 15 residues. Per the germline V gene, CDR1 is LGHDT and CDR2 is YNNKEL (reference sequence). CDR3 sequence (DNA): TGTGCCAGCAGCACCAGTGGGGGGGGCTTGGAGACCCAGTACTTC. Translated: CASSTSGGGLETQYF.

This chain links TRBV6-2 or TRBV6-3 with TRBJ1-5; possibly TRBD1 for D (5 bases). Germline V gene lookup returns CDR1 MNHEY and CDR2 SVGEGT. This CDR3 has 15 amino acids. V was shortened by 5 bases and J by 0 bases, with 11 bases between the two germline ends. CDR3: CASSTTVYSNQPQHF. The CDR3 region has the DNA TGTGCCAGCAGTACGACAGTATATAGCAATCAGCCCCAGCATTTT.

The V and J genes are TRBV18 and TRBJ1-3, with D perhaps matching TRBD1 (5 bases). V dropped 0 bases and J dropped 0 bases, with 9 bases sitting between them. Germline CDR1 reads KGHSH; CDR2 reads LQKENI. The CDR3 is made up of 16 amino acids. CDR3 in DNA: TGTGCCAGCTCACCACCGGTGGGGCTCTCTGGAAACACCATATATTTT. It translates to CASSPPVGLSGNTIYF.